This entry concerns a single TCR beta chain. The CDR3 length is 13 residues. V was cut by 7 bases and J by 6 bases, with 14 bases left in between. Looked up from germline, CDR1 is SGDLS and CDR2 is YYNGEE. Authors' processing steps: The authors estimated nucleated cell counts from reference gene primer amplification. Repertoires were generated with immunoSEQ multiplex PCR, while TCRdb's copy carries only in-frame clones and drops some. V, J and clone size reflect that table, while D and trimming were determined from the DNA. This sample yields approximately 150,000 clones, of which roughly 87% are seen a single time; 5% belongs to the top ten. These data belong to a study of blood T cell repertoires in COVID-19. Study overall: Samples of COVID-19 (acute and convalescent) were obtained from the United States, Italy and Spain. T cells, B-cell-depleted T cells, or PBMCs provided the cDNA or gDNA that served as material.

This receptor was identified in a human donor in a cohort sampled during active COVID-19. The sequencing input was peripheral blood. This chain uses TRBV9 with TRBJ2-1; a possible D gene is TRBD1 (6 bases). CDR3 loop: CASGTGPPNEQFF. For the CDR3, the DNA is TGTGCCAGCGGAACAGGGCCCCCCAATGAGCAGTTCTTC.